One and the same sample provided the 8 T cell receptor beta chains below, sequenced in a study of blood T cell repertoires in COVID-19. Only in-frame clones appear in the TCRdb table, and some are missing; sequencing was by immunoSEQ multiplex PCR. The table has 230,000 or so clones, 88% seen once. The sequenced sample was PBMCs or T cells enriched from blood (not recorded which). The receptors stem from a woman in her 50s with acute COVID-19.

The CDR3 is CASSVSGRTYNEQFF. DNA of the CDR3: TGTGCCAGCAGTGTAAGCGGGAGGACCTACAATGAGCAGTTCTTC. V is TRBV25-1 and J is TRBJ2-1; TRBD2 agrees at 9 bases. CDR3 size: 15 residues. Trimming took 4 bases from V and 2 from J; bases not matched to a gene: 3. Germline CDR1 is MGHDK and CDR2 is SYGVNS.

This chain links TRBV4-1 with TRBJ1-3; D call uncertain. The CDR3 runs to 15 residues. Trimming removed 0 bases at V and 0 bases at J, with 6 bases between. Per the germline V gene, CDR1 is MGHRA and CDR2 is YSYEKL. CDR3 nucleotide sequence: TGCGCCAGCAGCCAAGATTGGAGCTCTGGAAACACCATATATTTT. Translated, it gives CASSQDWSSGNTIYF.

This clone was seen only a few times. This sequence joins TRBV9 and TRBJ2-5; possible D gene TRBD1, 6 bases. This CDR3 is 15 amino acids long. Trimming pared 4 bases from V and 5 bases from J, leaving 18 bases between. The germline CDR1 and CDR2 sequences are SGDLS and YYNGEE. CDR3 nucleotide sequence: TGTGCCAGCAGCCCACGAATAGGGGGAATGGAGACCCAGTACTTC. Its protein is CASSPRIGGMETQYF.

The chain has TRBV7-2 and TRBJ2-7, with D possibly TRBD2 on 7 matching bases. V was cut by 5 bases and J by 0 bases, with 17 bases left in between. Germline V CDR1 and CDR2: SGHTA, FQGNSA. The CDR3 sequence is 16 residues long. The CDR3 loop reads CASSERPRGLSYEQYF. The DNA of the CDR3 is TGTGCCAGCAGCGAAAGGCCGCGGGGGCTCTCCTACGAGCAGTACTTC. Full variable domain (outside the CDR3, taken from reference TRBV7-2 and TRBJ2-7): GAGVSQSPSNKVTEKGKDVELRCDPISGHTALYWYRQSLGQGLEFLIYFQGNSAPDKSGLPSDRFSAERTGGSVSTLTIQRTQQEDSAVYLCASSERPRGLSYEQYFGPGTRLTVT.

This chain connects TRBV5-1 to TRBJ1-6; 9 nucleotides align to TRBD1. From germline, CDR1 is SGHRS and CDR2 YFSETQ. With V trimmed by 4 bases and J by 9 bases, 11 bases remained unmatched. This CDR3 comprises 16 residues. The CDR3 region has the DNA TGCGCCAGCAGCGTGATGGGACAGGGTGAGGCTTCACCCCTCCACTTT. This gives the protein CASSVMGQGEASPLHF.

This chain connects TRBV3-1 (or the pseudogene TRBV3-2) to TRBJ2-1; D might be TRBD1 (5 bases). CDR1 LGHDT and CDR2 YNNKEL come from the germline V gene (reference sequence). The CDR3 loop spans 18 amino acids. V shed 0 bases and J shed 1 base, with 16 bases lying between them. CDR3 region: CASSQDQDNRPSYNEQFF. Here the CDR3 DNA reads TGTGCCAGCAGCCAAGATCAGGACAATCGACCTTCCTACAATGAGCAGTTCTTC.

V is TRBV28 and J is TRBJ2-3; D ambiguous. Germline CDR1 reads MDHEN; CDR2 reads SYDVKM. Trimming took off 4 bases at V and 0 bases at J, with 5 bases between the two ends. This CDR3 has 13 amino acids. The CDR3 spells CASSYSSTDTQYF. The CDR3 DNA is TGTGCCAGCAGTTACAGCAGCACAGATACGCAGTATTTT.

The rearrangement uses TRBV9 and TRBJ1-1; D call uncertain. Germline loops: CDR1 SGDLS, CDR2 YYNGEE. The CDR3 runs 15 residues. V was clipped by 0 bases and J by 0 bases, with 9 bases between them. CDR3 DNA: TGTGCCAGCAGCGTAGAAGCCTCTTTGAACACTGAAGCTTTCTTT. This sequence encodes CASSVEASLNTEAFF. Supplemented by reference TRBV9 and TRBJ1-1, the full variable domain reads DSGVTQTPKHLITATGQRVTLRCSPRSGDLSVYWYQQSLDQGLQFLIQYYNGEERAKGNILERFSAQQFPDLHSELNLSSLELGDSALYFCASSVEASLNTEAFFGQGTRLTVV.